The entry below gives a single TCR beta chain sequence along with its context. This entry is derived from a study of CD8 T cells in ankylosing spondylitis. V lost 5 bases to trimming and J lost 5 bases, with 9 bases between them. This CDR3 comprises 13 residues. One entry per CDR3 protein results from TCRdb running MiXCR on the 5' RACE reads. The table includes some 300,000 distinct CDR3 sequences, around 20% detected once. The gene calls are TRBV12-3 or TRBV12-4 and TRBJ2-2; weak D call: TRBD1 (6 bases). The sample comprised blood, either unsorted or a sorted T cell fraction (not recorded which). The receptor's source is a female donor with ankylosing spondylitis or in good health (not recorded which). DNA for the CDR3: TGTGCCAGCAGTGGGACAAGAACCGGGGAGCTGTTTTTT. Its protein product is CASSGTRTGELFF.